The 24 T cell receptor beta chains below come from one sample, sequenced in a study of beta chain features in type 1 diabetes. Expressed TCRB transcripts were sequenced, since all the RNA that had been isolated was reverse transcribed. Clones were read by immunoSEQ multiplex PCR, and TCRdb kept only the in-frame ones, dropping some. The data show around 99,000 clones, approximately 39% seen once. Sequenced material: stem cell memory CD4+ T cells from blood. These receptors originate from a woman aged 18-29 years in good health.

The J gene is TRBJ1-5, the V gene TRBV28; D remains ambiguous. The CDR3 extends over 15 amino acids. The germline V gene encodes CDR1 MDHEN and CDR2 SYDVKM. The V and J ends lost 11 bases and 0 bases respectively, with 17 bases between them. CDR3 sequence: CAATTVSYSNQPQHF. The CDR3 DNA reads TGTGCCGCAACTACCGTATCGTATAGCAATCAGCCCCAGCATTTT.

The CDR3 loop reads CASNRDIFETQYF. In DNA, the CDR3 is TGTGCCAGCAACAGGGACATTTTTGAGACCCAGTACTTC. The chain combines TRBV28 with TRBJ2-5; TRBD1 might be the D (6 bases). Germline assignment: CDR1 MDHEN and CDR2 SYDVKM. With 7 bases removed from V and 5 bases from J, the gap between germline ends came to 14 bases. The CDR3 runs to 13 residues.

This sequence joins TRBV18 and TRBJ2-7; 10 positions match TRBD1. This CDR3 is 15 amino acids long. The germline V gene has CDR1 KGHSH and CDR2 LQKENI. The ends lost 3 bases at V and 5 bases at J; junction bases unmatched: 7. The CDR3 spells CASSPPGQGYHEQYF. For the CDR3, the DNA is TGTGCCAGCTCACCTCCGGGACAGGGGTATCACGAGCAGTACTTC.

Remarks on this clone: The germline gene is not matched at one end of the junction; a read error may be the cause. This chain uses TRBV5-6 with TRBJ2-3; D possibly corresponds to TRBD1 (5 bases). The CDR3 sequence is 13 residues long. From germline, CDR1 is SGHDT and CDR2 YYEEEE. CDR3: CASSLVGAVQRNF. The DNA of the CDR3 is TGTGCCAGCAGCTTGGTTGGGGCGGTTCAGAGGAATTTT.

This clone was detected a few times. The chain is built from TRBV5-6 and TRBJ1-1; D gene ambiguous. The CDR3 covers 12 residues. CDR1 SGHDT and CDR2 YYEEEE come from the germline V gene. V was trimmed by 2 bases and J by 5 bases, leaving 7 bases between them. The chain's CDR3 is CASSFAGTEAFF. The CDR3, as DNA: TGTGCCAGCAGCTTTGCGGGGACTGAAGCTTTCTTT.

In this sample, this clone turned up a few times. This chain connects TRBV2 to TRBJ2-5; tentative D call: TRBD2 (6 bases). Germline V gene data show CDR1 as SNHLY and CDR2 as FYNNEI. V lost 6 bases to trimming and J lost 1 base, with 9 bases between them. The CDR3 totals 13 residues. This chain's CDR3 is CASRGDFQETQYF. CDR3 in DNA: TGTGCCAGCAGGGGGGACTTCCAAGAGACCCAGTACTTC.

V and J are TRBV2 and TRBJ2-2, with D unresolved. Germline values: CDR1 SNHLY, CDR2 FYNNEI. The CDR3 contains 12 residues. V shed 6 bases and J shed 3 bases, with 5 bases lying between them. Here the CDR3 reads CASRLYTGELFF. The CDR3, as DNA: TGTGCCAGCAGGCTATACACCGGGGAGCTGTTTTTT.

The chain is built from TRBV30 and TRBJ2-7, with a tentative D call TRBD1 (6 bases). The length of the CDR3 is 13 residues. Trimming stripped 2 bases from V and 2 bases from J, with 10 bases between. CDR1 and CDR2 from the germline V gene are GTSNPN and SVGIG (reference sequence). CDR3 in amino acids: CAWSSGVPYEQYF. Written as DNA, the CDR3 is TGTGCCTGGAGTTCAGGGGTTCCCTACGAGCAGTACTTC.

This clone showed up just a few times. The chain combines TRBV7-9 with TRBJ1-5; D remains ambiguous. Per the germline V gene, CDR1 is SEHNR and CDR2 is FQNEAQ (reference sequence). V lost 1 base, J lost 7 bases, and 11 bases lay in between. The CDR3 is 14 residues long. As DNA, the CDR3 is TGTGCCAGCAGCTTAGGCACGGCGGGGCAGCCCCAGCATTTT. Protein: CASSLGTAGQPQHF.

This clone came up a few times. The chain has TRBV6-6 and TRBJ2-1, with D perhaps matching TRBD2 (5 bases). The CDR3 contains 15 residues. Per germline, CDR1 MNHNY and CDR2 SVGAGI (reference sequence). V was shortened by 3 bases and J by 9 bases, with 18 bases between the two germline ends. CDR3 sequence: CASSYSGGSRGEQFF. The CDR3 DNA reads TGTGCCAGCAGTTATTCGGGCGGGTCGCGCGGTGAGCAGTTCTTC.

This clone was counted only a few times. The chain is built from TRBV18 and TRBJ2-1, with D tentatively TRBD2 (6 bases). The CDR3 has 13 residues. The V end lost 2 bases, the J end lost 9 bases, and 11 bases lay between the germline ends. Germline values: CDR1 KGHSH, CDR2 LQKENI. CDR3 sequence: CASSPSSAGEQFF. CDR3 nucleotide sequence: TGTGCCAGCTCACCATCTAGCGCGGGTGAGCAGTTCTTC. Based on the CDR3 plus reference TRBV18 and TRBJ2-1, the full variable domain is NAGVMQNPRHLVRRRGQEARLRCSPMKGHSHVYWYRQLPEEGLKFMVYLQKENIIDESGMPKERFSAEFPKEGPSILRIQQVVRGDSAAYFCASSPSSAGEQFFGPGTRLTVL.

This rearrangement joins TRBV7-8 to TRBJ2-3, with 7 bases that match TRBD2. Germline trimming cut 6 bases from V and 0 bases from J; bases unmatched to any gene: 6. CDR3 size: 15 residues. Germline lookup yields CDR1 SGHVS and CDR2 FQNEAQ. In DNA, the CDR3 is TGTGCCAGCAGAGGGAGCGGGGCCAGCACAGATACGCAGTATTTT. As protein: CASRGSGASTDTQYF.

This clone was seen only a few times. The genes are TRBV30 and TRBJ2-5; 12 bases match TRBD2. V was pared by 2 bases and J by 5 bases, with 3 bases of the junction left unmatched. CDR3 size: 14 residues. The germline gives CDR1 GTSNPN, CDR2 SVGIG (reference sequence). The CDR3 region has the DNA TGTGCCTGGAGTCCGACTAGCGGGAGTGAGACCCAGTACTTC. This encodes CAWSPTSGSETQYF.

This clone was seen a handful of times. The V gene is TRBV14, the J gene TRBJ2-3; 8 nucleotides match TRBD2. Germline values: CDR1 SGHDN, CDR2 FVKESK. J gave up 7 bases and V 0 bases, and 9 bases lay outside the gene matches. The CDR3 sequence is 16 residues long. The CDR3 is CASSQDREREPHTQYF. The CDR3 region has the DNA TGTGCCAGCAGCCAAGATCGGGAGCGGGAGCCGCATACGCAGTATTTT.

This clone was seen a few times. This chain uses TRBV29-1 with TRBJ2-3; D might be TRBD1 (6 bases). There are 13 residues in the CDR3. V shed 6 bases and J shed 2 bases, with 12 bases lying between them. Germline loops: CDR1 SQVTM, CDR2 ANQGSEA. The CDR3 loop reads CSVGGQHTDTQYF. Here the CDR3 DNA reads TGCAGCGTAGGCGGACAGCACACAGATACGCAGTATTTT.

CDR3: CASSRAGTLNTGELFF. As DNA, the CDR3 is TGCGCCAGCAGCCGAGCCGGGACACTTAACACCGGGGAGCTGTTTTTT. The rearrangement links TRBV4-3 to TRBJ2-2, with D possibly matching TRBD1 (6 bases). V gave up 4 bases and J gave up 2 bases, with 14 bases separating them. The CDR3 runs to 16 residues. Germline V gene data show CDR1 as LGHNA and CDR2 as YSLEER.

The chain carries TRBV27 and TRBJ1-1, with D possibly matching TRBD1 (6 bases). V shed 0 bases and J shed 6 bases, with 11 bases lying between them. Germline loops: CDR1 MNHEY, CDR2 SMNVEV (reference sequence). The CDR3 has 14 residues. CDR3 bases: TGTGCCAGCAGTTTATCTCCAGGGGACCCTGAAGCTTTCTTT. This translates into CASSLSPGDPEAFF.

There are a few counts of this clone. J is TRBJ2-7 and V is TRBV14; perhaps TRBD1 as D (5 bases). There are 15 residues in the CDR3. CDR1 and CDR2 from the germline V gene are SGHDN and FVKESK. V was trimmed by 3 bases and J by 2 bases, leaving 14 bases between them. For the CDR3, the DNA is TGTGCCAGCAGCCAGAATCAGGGTGTCGCCTACGAGCAGTACTTC. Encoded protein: CASSQNQGVAYEQYF.

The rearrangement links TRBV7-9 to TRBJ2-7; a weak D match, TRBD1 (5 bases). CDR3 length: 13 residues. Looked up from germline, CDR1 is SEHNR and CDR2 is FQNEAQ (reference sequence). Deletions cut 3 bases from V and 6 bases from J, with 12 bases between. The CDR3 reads CASSFRDSGEQYF. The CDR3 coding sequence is TGTGCCAGCAGCTTCAGGGATTCCGGCGAGCAGTACTTC.

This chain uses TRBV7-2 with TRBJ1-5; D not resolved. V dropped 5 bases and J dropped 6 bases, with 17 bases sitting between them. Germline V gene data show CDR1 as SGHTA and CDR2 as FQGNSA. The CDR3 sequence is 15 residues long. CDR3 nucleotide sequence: TGTGCCAGCAGCCTAACCTTTATGGGCAGTCAGCCCCAGCATTTT. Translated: CASSLTFMGSQPQHF.

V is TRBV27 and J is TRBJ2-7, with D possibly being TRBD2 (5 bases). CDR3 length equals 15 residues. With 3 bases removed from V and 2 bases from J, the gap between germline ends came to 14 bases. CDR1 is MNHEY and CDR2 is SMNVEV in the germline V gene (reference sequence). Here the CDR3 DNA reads TGTGCCAGCAGTTTTTCCCGGGGTGGACCCTACGAGCAGTACTTC. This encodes CASSFSRGGPYEQYF.

The CDR3, as DNA: TGTGCCAGCAGTTGGGCCGGGACAGGGAGTTACGAGCAGTACTTC. Translated, it gives CASSWAGTGSYEQYF. The rearrangement joins TRBV28 to TRBJ2-7; 9 nucleotides match TRBD1. CDR1 and CDR2 (germline): MDHEN, SYDVKM. V dropped 4 bases and J dropped 4; count of bases not matched to a gene: 8. CDR3 size: 15 residues.

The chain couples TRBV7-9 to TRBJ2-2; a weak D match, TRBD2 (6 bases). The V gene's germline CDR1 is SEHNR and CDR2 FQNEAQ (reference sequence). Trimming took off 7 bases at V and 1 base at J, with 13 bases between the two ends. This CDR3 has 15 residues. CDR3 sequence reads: CASIGDSGNTGELFF. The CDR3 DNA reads TGTGCCAGCATAGGGGACTCGGGGAACACCGGGGAGCTGTTTTTT.

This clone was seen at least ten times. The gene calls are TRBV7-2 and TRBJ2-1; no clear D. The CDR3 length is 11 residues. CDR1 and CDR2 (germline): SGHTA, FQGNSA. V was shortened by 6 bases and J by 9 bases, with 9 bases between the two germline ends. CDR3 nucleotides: TGTGCCAGCAGTCAAGTCAGTGAGCAGTTCTTC. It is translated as CASSQVSEQFF.